This T cell receptor beta chain was sequenced in a study of PD-L1 blockade in urothelial cancer. Study details: When patients started atezolizumab in 2014, it was given at 1,200 mg intravenously every 3 weeks.

Data came from immunoSEQ multiplex PCR; TCRdb stores just in-frame clones and leaves some out. The table lists approximately 50,000 clones, approximately 86% of them singletons. As for time point: pretreatment peripheral blood. V was cut by 3 bases and J by 9 bases, with 12 bases left in between. The CDR3 extends over 14 amino acids. The germline V gene has CDR1 SNHLY and CDR2 FYNNEI. The chain recombines TRBV2 with TRBJ1-6, with D maybe TRBD1 (5 bases). This TCR derives from a man in his 60s with urothelial cancer. This specimen consisted of PBMCs, obtained around atezolizumab (anti-PD-L1) treatment. In nucleotides, the CDR3 is TGTGCCAGCAGTGACGTTGGGGGGATTTCACCCCTCCACTTT. It yields the protein CASSDVGGISPLHF.